This T cell receptor beta chain stems from a study of T-cell memory formation after mild COVID-19. With constant-segment primers, 5'RACE yielded cDNA libraries of TCR alpha and TCR beta that carried sample barcodes and UMIs. TCRdb re-called the 5' RACE reads with MiXCR, one entry per CDR3 protein. Here the sample spans approximately 570,000 distinct CDR3 sequences, roughly 18% being singletons. This clonotype was counted between two and nine times. Its antigen remains unknown. V was clipped by 5 bases and J by 3 bases; unmatched bases: 10. This CDR3 is built from 16 residues. Looked up from germline, CDR1 is SEHNR and CDR2 is FQNEAQ (reference sequence). Overall study findings and caveats: SARS-CoV-2 specificity of second-wave clones peaking day 37 was unconfirmed. For contracting clones, CD4+ ones sat mainly in CM and EM, CD8+ in EMRA.

The chain recombines TRBV7-9 with TRBJ2-1, with TRBD2 identical over 7 bases. The sample comprised PBMCs or a T cell subset sorted from them (not recorded which). This clonotype originated in an adult woman who had mild COVID-19 (a few samples of this study predate the infection). Cell type and time point are not known. CDR3 amino acids: CASSLGLAVDYNEQFF. The CDR3 DNA follows: TGTGCCAGCAGCCTCGGGCTAGCGGTCGACTACAATGAGCAGTTCTTC.